This record looks at one T cell receptor beta chain sequence and its context. No antigen is known for it. These data come from a study of OX40 agonist ivuxolimab in advanced cancers. Study-wide context: Partial responses were achieved by three patients: one hepatocellular carcinoma, two cutaneous melanoma. General study points: Researchers did not determine the expanded peripheral T cells' antigen specificity.

Autoimmune disease history or systemic immunosuppression led to patients being barred. Baseline was the first blood sampling point, followed by cycle 4 day 1 and cycle 7 day 1. Sequenced by immunoSEQ multiplex PCR; TCRdb stores in-frame clones only, minus some. The sample contains 28,000 or so clones, 88% of which appear only once. The sequence derives from an adult with an advanced solid tumor such as melanoma, head and neck, liver or kidney cancer. This specimen consisted of CD4+ or CD8+ T cells sorted from blood, obtained in a trial of the OX40 agonist ivuxolimab.

CDR3 protein: CASSPPYVGELFF. The CDR3 DNA sequence: TGTGCCAGCAGCCCCCCCTACGTTGGGGAGCTGTTTTTT. This chain connects TRBV7-8 to TRBJ2-2; D not certain. Trimming took off 5 bases at V and 8 bases at J, with 12 bases between the two ends. Germline V gives CDR1 SGHVS, CDR2 FQNEAQ. The CDR3 loop spans 13 amino acids.